What follows are 16 T cell receptor beta chains derived from one specimen sequenced in a study of T cell responses to AZD1222 COVID-19 vaccine. Profiling relied on immunoSEQ multiplex PCR, and the TCRdb table lists in-frame clones only, not all of them. In the table there are more than 85,000 clones, approximately 88% of which are singletons. Material: peripheral blood, obtained on day 0 of AZD1222 vaccination. Receptor source: an adult in good health.

V is TRBV6-6 and J is TRBJ2-7; 8 nucleotides match TRBD2. The trim removed 4 bases at V and 0 bases at J, leaving 5 bases unmatched. The CDR3 totals 15 residues. The V gene's germline CDR1 is MNHNY and CDR2 SVGAGI (reference sequence). For the CDR3, the DNA is TGTGCCAGCAGTTCCACTAGCGGAAGCTCCTACGAGCAGTACTTC. It specifies CASSSTSGSSYEQYF.

V is TRBV2 and J is TRBJ1-2; D gene ambiguous. The CDR3 totals 15 residues. In germline, CDR1 is SNHLY, CDR2 FYNNEI. Between the trimmed V and J ends, which lost 5 bases and 4 bases, there was a span of 17 bases. The CDR3 bases are TGTGCCAGCAGTACGGACCTAACCGCTAGCTATGGCTACACCTTC. This encodes CASSTDLTASYGYTF.

This clone was detected once. The CDR3 bases are TGTGCCAGCAGCCAAGAGTTCGGATCCAACGGCGGCTACACCTTC. Amino acids: CASSQEFGSNGGYTF. The J gene is TRBJ1-2, the V gene TRBV3-1 (or the pseudogene TRBV3-2); D is uncertain. Between the trimmed V and J ends, which lost 0 bases and 8 bases, there was a span of 16 bases. This CDR3 is built from 15 residues. Germline V CDR1 and CDR2: LGHDT, YNNKEL (reference sequence).

The chain joins TRBV3-1 (or the pseudogene TRBV3-2) to TRBJ1-5, with D possibly matching TRBD1 (5 bases). The CDR3 extends over 20 amino acids. V lost 0 bases to trimming and J lost 0 bases, with 21 bases between them. The germline V gene encodes CDR1 LGHDT and CDR2 YNNKEL (reference sequence). CDR3 sequence (DNA): TGTGCCAGCAGCCAAGATGACGGCAGGGCGTATGGGGATAGCAATCAGCCCCAGCATTTT. This encodes CASSQDDGRAYGDSNQPQHF.

Written as DNA, the CDR3 is TGCGCCAGCAGCTTGGAGGTGAGGGGGAAGAACGAGCAGTACTTC. Its protein is CASSLEVRGKNEQYF. The chain couples TRBV5-1 to TRBJ2-7, with D maybe TRBD1 (6 bases). This CDR3 has 15 residues. V lost 0 bases to trimming and J lost 5 bases, with 15 bases between them. Germline-derived CDR1 and CDR2 are SGHRS and YFSETQ. The full variable domain, rest sourced from reference TRBV5-1 and TRBJ2-7, is KAGVTQTPRYLIKTRGQQVTLSCSPISGHRSVSWYQQTPGQGLQFLFEYFSETQRNKGNFPGRFSGRQFSNSRSEMNVSTLELGDSALYLCASSLEVRGKNEQYFGPGTRLTVT.

This clone has a handful of counts. CDR3 amino acids: CASSHSRGQPSKTYEQYF. Written as DNA, the CDR3 is TGCGCCAGCAGCCATAGCCGGGGACAGCCCTCAAAAACCTACGAGCAGTACTTC. The V gene is TRBV4-1, the J gene TRBJ2-7, with TRBD1 matching over 7 bases. This CDR3 is 18 amino acids long. Germline values: CDR1 MGHRA, CDR2 YSYEKL. Trimming cost V 3 bases and J 2 bases; bases outside gene matches: 16.

The chain is built from TRBV5-1 and TRBJ2-7; tentatively, D is TRBD1 (7 bases). The V end was cut by 3 bases, the J end by 7 bases, with 14 bases between. The germline CDR1 and CDR2 sequences are SGHRS and YFSETQ. The CDR3 sequence is 13 residues long. The CDR3 spells CASSWGAGGEQYF. The DNA for the CDR3 is TGCGCCAGCAGCTGGGGCGCAGGGGGGGAGCAGTACTTC.

The rearrangement links TRBV5-1 to TRBJ2-5, with 7 nucleotides matching TRBD1. With V trimmed by 0 bases and J by 5 bases, 7 bases remained unmatched. Germline assignment: CDR1 SGHRS and CDR2 YFSETQ. The CDR3 is 15 residues long. CDR3 region: CASSLGTGLGETQYF. For the CDR3, the DNA is TGCGCCAGCAGCTTGGGGACAGGCTTGGGGGAGACCCAGTACTTC.

This chain connects TRBV3-1 (or the pseudogene TRBV3-2) to TRBJ2-5; 8 bases map to TRBD2. This CDR3 contains 15 residues. CDR1 is LGHDT and CDR2 is YNNKEL in the germline V gene (reference sequence). After removal of 1 base from V and 5 bases from J, the junction contained 6 bases not matched to a gene. In DNA, the CDR3 is TGTGCCAGCAGCCAAGGCGGGAGGCCTCGGGAGACCCAGTACTTC. Translation gives CASSQGGRPRETQYF.

The V and J genes are TRBV5-6 and TRBJ2-3; D remains ambiguous. Germline V lookup: CDR1 SGHDT, CDR2 YYEEEE. V dropped 4 bases and J dropped 2 bases, with 14 bases sitting between them. This CDR3 contains 15 residues. The CDR3 sequence: CASSGDPFSTDTQYF. CDR3 DNA sequence: TGTGCCAGCAGCGGGGATCCGTTTTCCACAGATACGCAGTATTTT.

V and J are TRBV2 and TRBJ2-6; 9 nucleotides agree with TRBD1. J gave up 5 bases and V 4 bases, and 12 bases lay outside the gene matches. This CDR3 has 18 amino acids. Germline CDR1 reads SNHLY; CDR2 reads FYNNEI. In DNA, the CDR3 is TGTGCCAGCAGTGGGGACAGGGAGTCTCTGGGTTGGGCCAACGTCCTGACTTTC. Protein sequence: CASSGDRESLGWANVLTF.

The table lists this clone with a count of one. V is TRBV28 and J is TRBJ1-1; no clear D. CDR3 size: 15 residues. The germline V gene has CDR1 MDHEN and CDR2 SYDVKM. The V and J ends lost 5 bases and 0 bases respectively, with 13 bases between them. The CDR3 here is CASSLQPPMNTEAFF. CDR3 bases: TGTGCCAGCAGTCTTCAACCCCCGATGAACACTGAAGCTTTCTTT.

This chain connects TRBV28 to TRBJ1-5; TRBD1 agrees at 10 bases. Germline assignment: CDR1 MDHEN and CDR2 SYDVKM. V was pared by 1 base and J by 6 bases, with 3 bases of the junction left unmatched. The CDR3 length is 15 residues. CDR3 coding DNA: TGTGCCAGCAGTTTATCGGGGACAGGGGTTCAGCCCCAGCATTTT. Amino acids: CASSLSGTGVQPQHF.

The chain employs TRBV7-3 and TRBJ1-1; D may be TRBD1 (5 bases). V was clipped by 6 bases and J by 1 base, with 12 bases between them. The CDR3 is made up of 14 amino acids. CDR1 and CDR2 from the germline V gene are SGHTA and FQGTGA. CDR3 in amino acids: CASSKTGTNTEAFF. The CDR3 bases are TGTGCCAGCAGTAAAACAGGAACGAACACTGAAGCTTTCTTT.

This clone was picked up one time. The V and J genes are TRBV11-1 and TRBJ2-7, with D unresolved. Trimming removed 6 bases from V and 6 bases from J, with 12 bases in between. The CDR3 loop spans 12 amino acids. Germline-derived CDR1 and CDR2 are SGHAT and FQDESV (reference sequence). CDR3 in DNA: TGTGCCAGCAGTTACGACCCGGTCGAGCAGTACTTC. Its protein is CASSYDPVEQYF.

The CDR3 sequence: CASSAAWGRPGNTIYF. The DNA of the CDR3 is TGTGCCAGCAGCGCTGCCTGGGGGCGGCCTGGAAACACCATATATTTT. J is TRBJ1-3 and V is TRBV9; perhaps TRBD1 as D (6 bases). Trimming stripped 3 bases from V and 2 bases from J, with 15 bases between. Per germline, CDR1 SGDLS and CDR2 YYNGEE. The CDR3 contains 16 residues.